The 14 T cell receptor beta chains below come from one sample, sequenced in a study of CD8+ T cells in alopecia areata. RNA extraction and reverse transcription yielded cDNA as sequencing template. Clones were read by immunoSEQ multiplex PCR, and TCRdb kept only the in-frame ones, dropping some. The sample has around 210,000 clones; roughly 64% are singletons. Treatment noted: oral pan-JAK inhibitor, 5-10 mg twice daily. This specimen consisted of CD4+ T cells sorted from blood, obtained at week 4, from a patient treated with tofacitinib. The receptors originated from a human donor with alopecia areata.

The chain carries TRBV30 and TRBJ2-5; D unclear. Trimming pared 0 bases from V and 1 base from J, leaving 9 bases between. The CDR3 contains 14 residues. The germline V gene encodes CDR1 GTSNPN and CDR2 SVGIG (reference sequence). Written as DNA, the CDR3 is TGTGCCTGGAGTGTACAACTCTCCCAAGAGACCCAGTACTTC. Residues: CAWSVQLSQETQYF.

This rearrangement joins TRBV18 to TRBJ2-3; perhaps TRBD1 as D (6 bases). Trimming removed 7 bases at V and 2 bases at J, with 13 bases between. CDR3 size: 14 residues. Germline V CDR1 and CDR2: KGHSH, LQKENI. CDR3 in DNA: TGTGCCAGCTGCAGGGGAGCGTACACAGATACGCAGTATTTT. Translation gives CASCRGAYTDTQYF.

The V and J genes are TRBV15 and TRBJ2-7; unclear D gene. CDR1 is LNHNV and CDR2 is YYDKDF in the germline V gene (reference sequence). CDR3 size: 13 residues. V lost 2 bases, J lost 6 bases, and 11 bases lay in between. The CDR3 is CATSRQSLSEQYF. CDR3 DNA: TGTGCCACCAGCAGACAGAGTCTTAGCGAGCAGTACTTC.

This chain connects TRBV2 to TRBJ1-2, with a weak D call TRBD1 (6 bases). V was pared by 2 bases and J by 2 bases, with 6 bases between. The germline V gene encodes CDR1 SNHLY and CDR2 FYNNEI. The CDR3 loop spans 13 amino acids. CDR3 sequence reads: CASSEQGNYGYTF. The CDR3 coding sequence is TGTGCCAGCAGTGAACAGGGGAACTATGGCTACACCTTC.

This clone appeared a single time. The V gene is TRBV20-1, the J gene TRBJ2-1, with a possible D match to TRBD1 (6 bases). CDR3 length: 11 residues. The germline V gene encodes CDR1 DFQATT and CDR2 SNEGSKA (reference sequence). Trimming stripped 3 bases from V and 9 bases from J, with 9 bases between. The CDR3 region is CSARGQLEQFF. DNA for the CDR3: TGCAGTGCTAGGGGACAACTTGAGCAGTTCTTC.

The rearrangement uses TRBV5-1 and TRBJ2-5, with 14 bases that match TRBD2. CDR1 is SGHRS and CDR2 is YFSETQ in the germline V gene. This CDR3 is built from 18 residues. The ends lost 4 bases at V and 3 bases at J; junction bases unmatched: 11. In DNA, the CDR3 is TGCGCCAGCAGCCTGGGACTAGCGGGGGCGGGGAGAGAAGAGACCCAGTACTTC. Its translation: CASSLGLAGAGREETQYF.

In its sample, this clone was seen once. The chain joins TRBV7-9 to TRBJ2-5, with 11 bases aligning to TRBD2. Germline V lookup: CDR1 SEHNR, CDR2 FQNEAQ (reference sequence). The trim removed 1 base at V and 1 base at J, leaving 8 bases unmatched. The CDR3 is 18 amino acids. CDR3 sequence reads: CASSLGILGTSGQETQYF. As DNA, the CDR3 is TGTGCCAGCAGCTTAGGAATTCTGGGGACTAGCGGCCAAGAGACCCAGTACTTC. Supplemented by reference TRBV7-9 and TRBJ2-5, the full variable domain reads DTGVSQNPRHKITKRGQNVTFRCDPISEHNRLYWYRQTLGQGPEFLTYFQNEAQLEKSRLLSDRFSAERPKGSFSTLEIQRTEQGDSAMYLCASSLGILGTSGQETQYFGPGTRLLVL.

There are a few counts of this clone. CDR3 in DNA: TGCGCCAGCAGCTCGGAGGGGACTAGGAATGAGCAGTTCTTC. This translates into CASSSEGTRNEQFF. The V gene is TRBV5-1, the J gene TRBJ2-1, with 8 positions matching TRBD2. The CDR3 is 14 residues long. J gave up 7 bases and V 3 bases, and 6 bases lay outside the gene matches. The germline V gene has CDR1 SGHRS and CDR2 YFSETQ.

As regards this clone: At one end the junction does not follow the germline gene, possibly because of a read error. This specimen includes other DNA sequences encoding the same CDR3. The gene calls are TRBV29-1 and TRBJ1-1; TRBD1 might be the D (6 bases). Germline V CDR1 and CDR2: SQVTM, ANQGSEA. CDR3 length equals 13 residues. The CDR3, as DNA: TGCAGCGTTGACAGGGGAATGAACACTGAGGCTTTCTTT. Protein product: CSVDRGMNTEAFF.

The chain links TRBV2 to TRBJ1-3; D is perhaps TRBD1 (6 bases). V lost 4 bases to trimming and J lost 0 bases, with 7 bases between them. The CDR3 is 14 amino acids. The germline V gene has CDR1 SNHLY and CDR2 FYNNEI. The CDR3 region is CASSGQVSGNTIYF. In DNA form, the CDR3 reads TGTGCCAGCAGTGGACAGGTCTCTGGAAACACCATATATTTT.

This clone has more than one count but fewer than ten. J is TRBJ1-2 and V is TRBV9, with D perhaps matching TRBD1 (5 bases). With 0 bases removed from V and 0 bases from J, the gap between germline ends came to 9 bases. CDR3 length: 15 amino acids. Looked up from germline, CDR1 is SGDLS and CDR2 is YYNGEE. CDR3 in amino acids: CASSVDQGANYGYTF. The CDR3 DNA follows: TGTGCCAGCAGCGTAGATCAGGGAGCTAACTATGGCTACACCTTC.

The rearrangement links TRBV9 to TRBJ1-4; maybe TRBD1 (5 bases). V was shortened by 3 bases and J by 7 bases, with 7 bases between the two germline ends. Germline CDR1 and CDR2: SGDLS and YYNGEE. CDR3 size: 12 residues. The CDR3: CASSGGSEKLFF. In DNA form, the CDR3 reads TGTGCCAGCAGCGGGGGGTCTGAAAAACTGTTTTTT.

The CDR3 region is CASSYRRASNEQYF. Written as DNA, the CDR3 is TGTGCCAGCAGTTACCGCAGGGCTTCCAACGAGCAGTACTTC. V and J are TRBV6-5 and TRBJ2-7, with D tentatively TRBD1 (5 bases). Trimming took off 2 bases at V and 5 bases at J, with 13 bases between the two ends. Germline CDR1 is MNHEY and CDR2 is SVGAGI. The CDR3 loop spans 14 amino acids.

V is TRBV30 and J is TRBJ2-2, with 10 bases aligning to TRBD2. The CDR3 extends over 14 amino acids. Germline V CDR1 and CDR2: GTSNPN, SVGIG (reference sequence). Trimming took 8 bases from V and 7 from J; bases not matched to a gene: 10. The CDR3 protein is CALGSGGLNGELFF. The CDR3 DNA sequence: TGTGCCCTAGGTAGCGGGGGGTTAAACGGGGAGCTGTTTTTT.